The 28 T cell receptor beta chains below all came from one sample that was sequenced in a study of yellow fever vaccine responses in identical twins listed by TCRdb under 2018. Library prep was done by RT-PCR. The sample was run on an Illumina HiSeq 2500. TCRdb reprocessing: public reads trimmed at Q25 with fastp, clones called with MiXCR, in-frame beta chains kept. Rows are unified per CDR3 protein, each entry keeping the most common DNA and genes. The sample includes under 30,000 distinct CDR3 sequences, with more than 60% observed a single time. 4.8% of the sample goes to the ten largest clones. The starting material was T cells from blood (PBMCs), unsorted or a sorted subset (not recorded which), obtained before or after yellow fever vaccination (not recorded which). The receptors here all came from a woman aged 18-29 years who received the yellow fever vaccine. Donor details come from another sample of the same person, matched by shared clones.

This clonotype turned up a few times. The chain joins TRBV18 to TRBJ1-1, with D uncertain. The CDR3 loop spans 16 amino acids. Germline V gene lookup returns CDR1 KGHSH and CDR2 LQKENI. V lost 4 bases, J lost 0 bases, and 15 bases lay in between. The CDR3 spells CASSLNSQQLNTEAFF. CDR3 nucleotide sequence: TGTGCCAGCTCACTAAATTCTCAACAGTTGAACACTGAAGCTTTCTTT.

The V gene is TRBV7-3, the J gene TRBJ2-3; no reliable D call. The CDR3 has 15 residues. Trimming left V 4 bases short and J 1 base short, with 12 bases between. Germline CDR1 SGHTA, CDR2 FQGTGA. CDR3 nucleotides: TGTGCCAGCAGCTGGTTTTTCGCGGGCACAGATACGCAGTATTTT. Protein sequence: CASSWFFAGTDTQYF.

This CDR3 reads CASSPGQGGNIQYF. DNA for the CDR3: TGTGCCAGCTCACCCGGACAGGGGGGAAACATTCAGTACTTC. The J gene is TRBJ2-4, the V gene TRBV18; 10 nucleotides align to TRBD1. The CDR3 is 14 residues long. The germline V gene has CDR1 KGHSH and CDR2 LQKENI. The V segment lost 3 bases and the J segment 6 bases; nucleotides outside the gene matches: 2.

The rearrangement joins TRBV19 to TRBJ1-5; D is unclear. V was pared by 6 bases and J by 4 bases, with 16 bases between. Germline V gene sequence: CDR1 LNHDA, CDR2 SQIVND (reference sequence). The length of the CDR3 is 15 residues. The CDR3 region is CASSPSLGSNQPQHF. The CDR3 DNA reads as TGTGCCAGTAGCCCCTCCCTTGGTTCGAATCAGCCCCAGCATTTT.

This clonotype was observed a single time. The chain is built from TRBV27 and TRBJ1-2, with 7 bases matching TRBD1. The CDR3 consists of 18 residues. Per germline, CDR1 MNHEY and CDR2 SMNVEV (reference sequence). Trimming took 6 bases from V and 2 from J; bases not matched to a gene: 18. Written as DNA, the CDR3 is TGTGCCAGCAGGATATCCCGGGACAGCCCGTCTTTAAACTATGGCTACACCTTC. Protein product: CASRISRDSPSLNYGYTF.

This clonotype was counted between two and nine times. The V and J genes are TRBV29-1 and TRBJ2-3, with a weak D call TRBD1 (6 bases). The CDR3 sequence is 13 residues long. Germline V gene data show CDR1 as SQVTM and CDR2 as ANQGSEA. The germline V and J ends were trimmed by 3 bases and 2 bases, with 9 bases remaining between them. The CDR3 DNA sequence: TGCAGCGTTGATTACAGGGACACAGATACGCAGTATTTT. Its protein product is CSVDYRDTDTQYF.

The chain carries TRBV5-1 and TRBJ2-7, with 10 bases that match TRBD2. Germline assignment: CDR1 SGHRS and CDR2 YFSETQ. J lost 0 bases, V lost 7 bases, and 1 base had no gene match. The CDR3 spans 13 residues. The CDR3 DNA reads TGCGCCAGCCCTAGCGGGAGCTCCTACGAGCAGTACTTC. Its translation: CASPSGSSYEQYF.

This chain uses TRBV5-3 with TRBJ1-1; tentatively, D is TRBD1 (6 bases). TRBV5-3 is reported as an ORF; its role is uncertain. The CDR3 totals 13 residues. The V end lost 9 bases, the J end lost 2 bases, and 14 bases lay between the germline ends. The CDR3 protein is CAIQGLVNTEAFF. The CDR3 nucleotides read TGTGCCATACAGGGATTGGTCAACACTGAAGCTTTCTTT.

This clonotype came up a few times. V is TRBV29-1 and J is TRBJ1-2, with 7 bases that match TRBD1. The V gene's germline CDR1 is SQVTM and CDR2 ANQGSEA. V was pared by 6 bases and J by 1 base, with 2 bases of the junction left unmatched. The CDR3 is 12 amino acids. In DNA form, the CDR3 reads TGCAGCGTCGGGACAGATAACTATGGCTACACCTTC. Its translation is CSVGTDNYGYTF. The variable domain in full, with the rest retrieved from reference TRBV29-1 and TRBJ1-2, is SAVISQKPSRDICQRGTSLTIQCQVDSQVTMMFWYRQQPGQSLTLIATANQGSEATYESGFVIDKFPISRPNLTFSTLTVSNMSPEDSSIYLCSVGTDNYGYTFGSGTRLTVV.

This chain links TRBV2 with TRBJ2-7; perhaps TRBD1 as D (5 bases). CDR3 length: 13 amino acids. Germline V gene lookup returns CDR1 SNHLY and CDR2 FYNNEI. The ends were cut back, 3 bases at V and 3 bases at J, with 9 bases in the middle. The CDR3 nucleotides read TGTGCCAGCAGTGAGGGGCACTTCTACGAGCAGTACGTC. Protein product: CASSEGHFYEQYV.

This chain connects TRBV29-1 to TRBJ2-2; 7 bases map to TRBD2. Per the germline V gene, CDR1 is SQVTM and CDR2 is ANQGSEA. V lost 6 bases and J lost 1; bases outside the gene matches: 8. CDR3 length: 15 amino acids. In DNA, the CDR3 is TGCAGCGTCCCCCGGGCTAGCGGGAACACCGGGGAGCTGTTTTTT. The encoded protein is CSVPRASGNTGELFF.

The chain has TRBV11-1 and TRBJ2-1, with D perhaps TRBD1 (6 bases). V was pared by 5 bases and J by 2 bases, with 13 bases between. The CDR3 spans 15 residues. Germline values: CDR1 SGHAT, CDR2 FQDESV (reference sequence). In DNA form, the CDR3 reads TGTGCCAGCAGCGCAGGGGACGCCGCCTACAATGAGCAGTTCTTC. Its translation is CASSAGDAAYNEQFF.

The chain is built from TRBV6-1 and TRBJ2-7; D unclear. The CDR3 covers 15 residues. Trimming shortened V by 2 bases and J by 9 bases, and 20 bases separated the two germline ends. CDR1 is MNHNS, CDR2 SASEGT, per germline. The CDR3 sequence is CASSEWVILYYVQYF. CDR3 in DNA: TGTGCCAGCAGTGAATGGGTTATCCTCTACTATGTGCAGTACTTC.

The rearrangement joins TRBV2 to TRBJ1-2; no firm D call. V was cut by 4 bases and J by 1 base, with 13 bases left in between. Germline V gives CDR1 SNHLY, CDR2 FYNNEI. This CDR3 is built from 15 residues. The CDR3 loop is CASSGADSLNYGYTF. Written as DNA, the CDR3 is TGTGCCAGCAGTGGAGCAGATTCGCTTAACTATGGCTACACCTTC.

CDR3 bases: TGTGCCAGCAGCTTTAGGGCAGGAAGTTTCGAGCAGTACTTC. This codes for CASSFRAGSFEQYF. The gene calls are TRBV7-9 and TRBJ2-7; D remains unclear. Deletions cut 3 bases from V and 6 bases from J, with 15 bases between. The CDR3 is made up of 14 amino acids. The V gene's germline CDR1 is SEHNR and CDR2 FQNEAQ (reference sequence).

This chain connects TRBV18 to TRBJ2-3; no definite D call. This CDR3 has 13 residues. Trimming shortened V by 0 bases and J by 2 bases, and 3 bases separated the two germline ends. Germline V CDR1 and CDR2: KGHSH, LQKENI. The CDR3 region is CASSPPPTDTQYF. The DNA for the CDR3 is TGTGCCAGCTCACCACCGCCCACAGATACGCAGTATTTT.

Written as DNA, the CDR3 is TGTGCCAGCAGCCAAGGAGCATCCGATACGCAGTATTTT. Its translation: CASSQGASDTQYF. The rearrangement links TRBV3-1 to TRBJ2-3; D remains ambiguous. Per the germline V gene, CDR1 is LGHDT and CDR2 is YNNKEL (reference sequence). The length of the CDR3 is 13 residues. Trimming took off 1 base at V and 6 bases at J, with 8 bases between the two ends.

V gene TRBV7-9 combines with J gene TRBJ1-1; D remains unclear. CDR1 and CDR2 (germline): SEHNR, FQNEAQ (reference sequence). This CDR3 region has 15 residues. V was pared by 5 bases and J by 3 bases, with 16 bases between. The CDR3 coding sequence is TGTGCCAGCAGCCTTTCGAGTGTTAGAGACACTGAAGCTTTCTTT. Protein sequence: CASSLSSVRDTEAFF. Complete variable domain (other parts from reference TRBV7-9 and TRBJ1-1): DTGVSQNPRHKITKRGQNVTFRCDPISEHNRLYWYRQTLGQGPEFLTYFQNEAQLEKSRLLSDRFSAERPKGSFSTLEIQRTEQGDSAMYLCASSLSSVRDTEAFFGQGTRLTVV.

The rearrangement links TRBV29-1 to TRBJ1-2; 7 bases match TRBD1. The CDR3 covers 13 residues. V lost 2 bases to trimming and J lost 4 bases; unmatched junction nucleotides: 4. CDR1 and CDR2 from the germline V gene are SQVTM and ANQGSEA. The CDR3 coding sequence is TGCAGCGTTGAAAGGGGACAGACCTATGGCTACACCTTC. Protein product: CSVERGQTYGYTF.

In its sample, this clonotype was seen a few times. The chain joins TRBV18 to TRBJ2-1, with D uncertain. The V and J ends lost 1 base and 5 bases respectively, with 12 bases between them. The CDR3 is 15 residues long. In germline, CDR1 is KGHSH, CDR2 LQKENI. CDR3 sequence reads: CASSPLKIDNNEQFF. The CDR3 DNA follows: TGTGCCAGCTCACCACTAAAAATCGACAACAATGAGCAGTTCTTC. Using reference TRBV18 and TRBJ2-1 for the parts outside the CDR3, the full variable domain is NAGVMQNPRHLVRRRGQEARLRCSPMKGHSHVYWYRQLPEEGLKFMVYLQKENIIDESGMPKERFSAEFPKEGPSILRIQQVVRGDSAAYFCASSPLKIDNNEQFFGPGTRLTVL.

This rearrangement joins TRBV18 to TRBJ2-3; no clear D. The CDR3 is made up of 14 amino acids. Trimming left V 2 bases short and J 0 bases short, with 6 bases between. Germline V gene sequence: CDR1 KGHSH, CDR2 LQKENI. This CDR3 is CASSPIGSTDTQYF. The CDR3, as DNA: TGTGCCAGCTCACCAATAGGGAGCACAGATACGCAGTATTTT.

J is TRBJ2-1 and V is TRBV18; TRBD2 matches 10 bases. CDR1 is KGHSH and CDR2 is LQKENI in the germline V gene. The CDR3 runs to 16 residues. Germline trimming cut 2 bases from V and 4 bases from J; bases unmatched to any gene: 5. The CDR3 sequence: CASSPTTSGLYNEQFF. The CDR3 coding sequence is TGTGCCAGCTCACCAACGACTAGCGGGCTTTACAATGAGCAGTTCTTC. Drawing the rest from reference TRBV18 and TRBJ2-1, the complete variable domain is NAGVMQNPRHLVRRRGQEARLRCSPMKGHSHVYWYRQLPEEGLKFMVYLQKENIIDESGMPKERFSAEFPKEGPSILRIQQVVRGDSAAYFCASSPTTSGLYNEQFFGPGTRLTVL.

This chain joins TRBV5-1 and TRBJ2-2; TRBD1 aligns across 10 bases. This CDR3 contains 16 residues. V shed 0 bases, J shed 6 bases, and the junction held 5 bases outside the gene matches. Germline V lookup: CDR1 SGHRS, CDR2 YFSETQ. CDR3 sequence: CASSLAGTGDAGELFF. CDR3 nucleotide sequence: TGCGCCAGCAGCTTGGCCGGGACAGGGGATGCCGGGGAGCTGTTTTTT.

This chain links TRBV10-1 with TRBJ2-3; D is uncertain. The CDR3 spans 13 residues. Germline V gene sequence: CDR1 WNHNN, CDR2 SYGVQD (reference sequence). Trimming removed 3 bases at V and 1 base at J, with 5 bases between. Here the CDR3 DNA reads TGCGCCAGCAGTGAACGGGGCACAGATACGCAGTATTTT. It encodes CASSERGTDTQYF.

This clonotype was detected only a few times. The genes are TRBV6-5 and TRBJ2-1; 8 bases line up with TRBD2. In germline, CDR1 is MNHEY, CDR2 SVGAGI. The CDR3 has 14 amino acids. With 4 bases clipped from V and 10 bases from J, the junction kept 9 bases outside the gene matches. The DNA of the CDR3 is TGTGCCAGCAGTTCCTTTCGGACTAGCAGAGAGCAGTTCTTC. Translation: CASSSFRTSREQFF.

The rearrangement joins TRBV29-1 to TRBJ1-3; D is unresolved. Deletions cut 6 bases from V and 6 bases from J, with 9 bases between. The CDR3 extends over 11 amino acids. Looked up from germline, CDR1 is SQVTM and CDR2 is ANQGSEA. This chain's CDR3 is CSVMLVNTIYF. CDR3 in DNA: TGCAGCGTCATGCTGGTAAACACCATATATTTT. The complete variable domain, with remaining parts taken from reference TRBV29-1 and TRBJ1-3, reads SAVISQKPSRDICQRGTSLTIQCQVDSQVTMMFWYRQQPGQSLTLIATANQGSEATYESGFVIDKFPISRPNLTFSTLTVSNMSPEDSSIYLCSVMLVNTIYFGEGSWLTVV.

The chain uses TRBV10-3 and TRBJ2-7; D ambiguous. The V end lost 6 bases, the J end lost 4 bases, and 13 bases lay between the germline ends. The CDR3 covers 13 residues. In germline, CDR1 is ENHRY, CDR2 SYGVKD. In DNA, the CDR3 is TGTGCCATCAGGGGGTTCATGGGATACGAGCAGTACTTC. It translates to CAIRGFMGYEQYF.

The V and J genes are TRBV2 and TRBJ2-3; D perhaps matches TRBD1 (5 bases). Per germline, CDR1 SNHLY and CDR2 FYNNEI. The CDR3 loop spans 11 amino acids. V lost 2 bases, J lost 8 bases, and 5 bases lay in between. CDR3 sequence: CASSERGTQYF. The CDR3 DNA reads as TGTGCCAGCAGTGAAAGGGGTACGCAGTATTTT.